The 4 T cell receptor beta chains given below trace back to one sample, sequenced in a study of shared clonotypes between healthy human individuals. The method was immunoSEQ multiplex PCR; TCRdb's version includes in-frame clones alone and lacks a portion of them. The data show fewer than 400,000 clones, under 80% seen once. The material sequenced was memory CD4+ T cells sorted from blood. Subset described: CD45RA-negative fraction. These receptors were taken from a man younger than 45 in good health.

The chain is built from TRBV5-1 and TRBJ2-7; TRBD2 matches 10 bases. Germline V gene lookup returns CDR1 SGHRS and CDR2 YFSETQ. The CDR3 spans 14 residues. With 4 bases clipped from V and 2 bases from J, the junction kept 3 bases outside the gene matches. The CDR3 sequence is CASSRTSGTYEQYF. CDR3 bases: TGCGCCAGCAGCCGGACTAGCGGTACCTACGAGCAGTACTTC.

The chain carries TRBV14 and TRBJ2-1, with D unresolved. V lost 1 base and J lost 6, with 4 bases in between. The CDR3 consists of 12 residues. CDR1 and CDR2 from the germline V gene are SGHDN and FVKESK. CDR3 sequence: CASSQVSNEQFF. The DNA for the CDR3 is TGTGCCAGCAGCCAAGTGAGCAATGAGCAGTTCTTC.

CDR3 in DNA: TGCGCCAGCACCCCCGGGGATCGCGGCCAAGAGACCCAGTACTTC. Protein: CASTPGDRGQETQYF. The V call is TRBV5-1, the J call TRBJ2-5; maybe TRBD2 (5 bases). CDR3 length equals 15 residues. The germline V gene has CDR1 SGHRS and CDR2 YFSETQ. V dropped 6 bases and J dropped 1 base, with 16 bases sitting between them.

CDR3 nucleotide sequence: TGTGCCAGCAGCCTCCCTTCGGCGGGTCCCTACGAGCAGTACTTC. Amino acid sequence: CASSLPSAGPYEQYF. This chain uses TRBV11-2 with TRBJ2-7; D perhaps matches TRBD2 (5 bases). The V end was cut by 5 bases, the J end by 2 bases, with 16 bases between. This CDR3 region has 15 residues. The germline gives CDR1 SGHAT, CDR2 FQNNGV.